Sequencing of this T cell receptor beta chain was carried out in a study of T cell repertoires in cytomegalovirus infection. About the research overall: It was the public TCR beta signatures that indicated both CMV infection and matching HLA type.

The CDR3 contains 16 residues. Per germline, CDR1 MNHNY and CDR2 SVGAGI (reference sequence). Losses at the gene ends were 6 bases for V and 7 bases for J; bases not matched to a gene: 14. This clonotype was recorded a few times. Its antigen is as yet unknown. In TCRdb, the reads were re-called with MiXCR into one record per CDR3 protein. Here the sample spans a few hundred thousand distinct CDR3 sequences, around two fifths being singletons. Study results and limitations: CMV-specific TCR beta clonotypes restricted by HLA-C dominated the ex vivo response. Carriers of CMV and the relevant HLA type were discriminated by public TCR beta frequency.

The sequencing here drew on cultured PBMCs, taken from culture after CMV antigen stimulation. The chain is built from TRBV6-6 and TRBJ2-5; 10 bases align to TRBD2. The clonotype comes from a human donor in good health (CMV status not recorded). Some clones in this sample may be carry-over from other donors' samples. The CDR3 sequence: CASRQRAGGPLGTQYF. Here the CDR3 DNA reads TGTGCCAGCAGACAGCGAGCGGGAGGGCCTCTAGGGACCCAGTACTTC.